A selection of T cell receptor beta chains follows, all from one sample in a study of blood T cell repertoires in COVID-19. Libraries were prepared by immunoSEQ multiplex PCR; TCRdb keeps only in-frame clonotypes and omits some of them. The table lists about 270,000 clones, around 83% of them singletons, with roughly 5% in the top ten. Sequences were obtained from peripheral blood. These receptor sequences come from an elderly man with acute or convalescent COVID-19. CDR3s include the opening cysteine and the closing phenylalanine or tryptophan. D genes are given only for firm matches. Size is omitted from some rows. Given values are once, few, many or a class for expanded clones.

d_call j_call v_call clone_size cdr3_aa cdr3_nt
TRBD2 TRBJ2-1 TRBV5-4 - CASRERGTYNEQFF TGTGCCAGCAGGGAGCGGGGGACATACAATGAGCAGTTCTTC
- TRBJ2-7 TRBV3-1/TRBV3-2 - CASSSRSGGSFGEQYF TGTGCCAGCAGCTCCCGGTCAGGGGGGAGCTTCGGCGAGCAGTACTTC
TRBD2 TRBJ2-1 TRBV4-1 - CASRLADTYNEQFF TGCGCCAGCAGACTAGCGGATACCTACAATGAGCAGTTCTTC
- TRBJ1-2 TRBV2 few CASTGGIYGYTF TGTGCCAGCACGGGCGGGATCTATGGCTACACCTTC
TRBD2 TRBJ2-1 TRBV19 once CASSPGTSGVNEQFF TGTGCCAGTAGCCCCGGGACTAGCGGTGTGAATGAGCAGTTCTTC
TRBD2 TRBJ2-3 TRBV7-9 - CASSPNPGGGPADTQYF TGTGCCAGCAGCCCAAACCCCGGGGGGGGTCCCGCAGATACGCAGTATTTT
- TRBJ2-7 TRBV19 - CASAVSGYEQYF TGTGCCAGTGCAGTGAGCGGTTACGAGCAGTACTTC
- TRBJ2-7 TRBV5-1 - CASSLESGHSQYF TGCGCCAGCAGCTTGGAGTCAGGTCACTCGCAGTACTTC
TRBD1 TRBJ2-7 TRBV27 - CASSPGTVTYEQYF TGTGCCAGCAGTCCCGGGACAGTGACCTACGAGCAGTACTTC
- TRBJ2-2 TRBV5-1 - CASSLGTPTQSGELFF TGCGCCAGCAGCTTGGGGACTCCTACACAATCCGGGGAGCTGTTTTTT
TRBD1 TRBJ2-5 TRBV6-5 - CASAGGRTQETQYF TGTGCCAGCGCAGGGGGCAGGACCCAAGAGACCCAGTACTTC
- TRBJ1-1 TRBV18 - CASSQLQRYTEAFF TGTGCCAGCTCACAGCTACAGAGATACACTGAAGCTTTCTTT
TRBD2 TRBJ2-7 TRBV4-2 many CASSQVYPSGKSSSYEQYF TGTGCCAGCAGCCAAGTTTACCCTAGCGGGAAGAGTAGCTCCTACGAGCAGTACTTC
- TRBJ2-2 TRBV27 once CASRSGQGGTGELFF TGTGCCAGCAGAAGCGGGCAGGGGGGAACCGGGGAGCTGTTTTTT
- TRBJ1-4 TRBV12-3/TRBV12-4 few CASNLEGRPF TGTGCCAGCAACCTGGAGGGTAGACCTTTT
- TRBJ2-7 TRBV3-1/TRBV3-2 - CASSRDLGTYEQYF TGTGCCAGCAGTCGGGACTTAGGAACCTACGAGCAGTACTTC
- TRBJ2-5 TRBV30 - CAWSWRDGETQYF TGTGCCTGGAGTTGGAGGGACGGAGAGACCCAGTACTTC
- TRBJ2-5 TRBV18 - CASSPLGHQQETQYF TGTGCCAGCTCACCACTAGGACACCAACAAGAGACCCAGTACTTC
TRBD2 TRBJ2-7 TRBV7-2 - CASSPGLAVTYEQYF TGTGCCAGCAGCCCAGGACTAGCGGTTACCTACGAGCAGTACTTC
- TRBJ2-2 TRBV3-1/TRBV3-2 few CASSPRQFRGTGELFF TGTGCCAGCAGCCCCCGACAGTTCCGTGGCACCGGGGAGCTGTTTTTT
- TRBJ2-1 TRBV5-3 - CARSLGTLGNNEQFF TGTGCCAGAAGCCTCGGGACATTGGGCAACAATGAGCAGTTCTTC
- TRBJ2-1 TRBV18 - CASSPGGSYNEQFF TGTGCCAGCTCACCGGGGGGCTCCTACAATGAGCAGTTCTTC
- TRBJ2-2 TRBV11-2 - CASSLADTGELFF TGTGCCAGCAGCTTAGCCGACACCGGGGAGCTGTTTTTT
TRBD1 TRBJ1-6 TRBV5-1 few CASSLDRGKSPLHF TGCGCCAGCAGCCTGGACAGGGGGAAGTCACCCCTCCACTTT
TRBD2 TRBJ2-7 TRBV10-2 few CASRQAGGPGEQYF TGCGCCAGCAGGCAAGCGGGAGGGCCAGGCGAGCAGTACTTC
TRBD2 TRBJ2-5 TRBV10-2 - CASRGLAEWGETQYF TGCGCCAGCAGAGGACTAGCGGAATGGGGGGAGACCCAGTACTTC
- TRBJ2-1 TRBV19 many CASSIAAAGMEQFF TGTGCCAGTAGTATAGCCGCAGCCGGGATGGAGCAGTTCTTC
- TRBJ2-7 TRBV2 - CASSQTLLYEQYF TGTGCCAGCAGTCAGACATTACTGTACGAGCAGTACTTC
- TRBJ1-1 TRBV18 - CASSLFTSNTEAFF TGTGCCAGCTCACTGTTTACGAGTAACACTGAAGCTTTCTTT